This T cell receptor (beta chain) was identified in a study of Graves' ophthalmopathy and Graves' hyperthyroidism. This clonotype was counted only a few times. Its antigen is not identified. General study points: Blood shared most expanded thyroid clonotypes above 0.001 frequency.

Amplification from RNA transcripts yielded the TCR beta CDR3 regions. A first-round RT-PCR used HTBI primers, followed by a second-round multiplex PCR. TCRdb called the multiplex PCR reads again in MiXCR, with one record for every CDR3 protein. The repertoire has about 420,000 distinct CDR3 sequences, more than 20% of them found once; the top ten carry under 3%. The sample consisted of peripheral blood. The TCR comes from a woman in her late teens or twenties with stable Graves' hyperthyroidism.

The CDR3 protein is CASTSGLEVYEQFF. The CDR3 nucleotides read TGTGCCAGCACCTCGGGACTAGAAGTTTATGAGCAGTTCTTC. V gene TRBV6-2 or TRBV6-3 combines with J gene TRBJ2-1; 8 bases map to TRBD2. CDR1 is MNHEY, CDR2 SVGEGT, per germline. Trimming removed 7 bases from V and 8 bases from J; junction bases left unmatched: 10. CDR3 length equals 14 residues.